This T cell receptor (beta chain) stems from a study of control samples from healthy donors and cancer patients. Libraries were prepared by immunoSEQ multiplex PCR; TCRdb keeps only in-frame clonotypes and omits some of them. The sample records about 160,000 clones, 85% to 90% being singletons. The receptor's source is a man aged 25-40 years in good health. Sequencing was carried out using blood.

The CDR3 DNA reads as TGCGCCAGCAGCCAAGCCCTAACAGGGTTGGGCTATGGCTACACCTTC. Translation gives CASSQALTGLGYGYTF. V is TRBV4-1 and J is TRBJ1-2; a possible D gene is TRBD1 (6 bases). This CDR3 is built from 16 residues. From germline, CDR1 is MGHRA and CDR2 YSYEKL. V was clipped by 1 base and J by 4 bases, with 16 bases between them.